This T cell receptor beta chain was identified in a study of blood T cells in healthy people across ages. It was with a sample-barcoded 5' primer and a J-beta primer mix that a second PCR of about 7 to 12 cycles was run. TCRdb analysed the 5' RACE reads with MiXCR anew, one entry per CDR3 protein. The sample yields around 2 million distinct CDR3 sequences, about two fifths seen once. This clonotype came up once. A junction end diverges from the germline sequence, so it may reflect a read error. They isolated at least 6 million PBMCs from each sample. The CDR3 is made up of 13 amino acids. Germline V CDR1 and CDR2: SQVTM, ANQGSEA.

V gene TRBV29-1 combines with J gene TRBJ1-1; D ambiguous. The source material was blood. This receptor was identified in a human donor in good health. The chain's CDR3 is CSVVRIMNTGAFF. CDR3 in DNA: TGCAGCGTTGTCCGTATAATGAACACTGGAGCTTTCTTT.